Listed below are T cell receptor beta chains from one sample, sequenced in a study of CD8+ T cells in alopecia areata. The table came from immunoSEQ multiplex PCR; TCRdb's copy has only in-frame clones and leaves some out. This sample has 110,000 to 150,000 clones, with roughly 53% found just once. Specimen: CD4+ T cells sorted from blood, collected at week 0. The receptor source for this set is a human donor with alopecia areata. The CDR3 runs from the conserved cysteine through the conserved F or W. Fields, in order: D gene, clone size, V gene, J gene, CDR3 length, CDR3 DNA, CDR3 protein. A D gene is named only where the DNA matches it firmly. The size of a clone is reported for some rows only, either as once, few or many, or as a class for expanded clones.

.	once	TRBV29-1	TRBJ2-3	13	TGCAGCGTTTCCCGGGGCCACACAGATACGCAGTATTTT	CSVSRGHTDTQYF
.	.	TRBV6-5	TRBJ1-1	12	TGTGCCAGCAGTGACTGGGGGTCCCGAACTTTCTTT	CASSDWGSRTFF
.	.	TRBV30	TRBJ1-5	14	TGTGCCTGGAGTGACGGGACCGCAGTCTCGCCCCAGCATTTT	CAWSDGTAVSPQHF
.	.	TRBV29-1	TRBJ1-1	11	TGCAGCGTCAGCAGGGTCACTGAAGCTTTCTTT	CSVSRVTEAFF
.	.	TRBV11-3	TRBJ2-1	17	TGTGCCAGCAGCTTAGATCGCGGCTTCGCGTATTACAATGAGCAGTTCTTC	CASSLDRGFAYYNEQFF
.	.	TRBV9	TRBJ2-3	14	TGTGCCAGCAGCAAACTGGGGAGCACAGATACGCAGTATTTT	CASSKLGSTDTQYF
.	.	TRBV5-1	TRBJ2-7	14	TGCGCCAGCAGCTTGGGTGGGTTGACCTACGAGCAGTACTTC	CASSLGGLTYEQYF
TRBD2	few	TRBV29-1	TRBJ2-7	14	TGCAGCGTTGTACTAGCGGGGGGACCTTCCGAGCAGTACTTC	CSVVLAGGPSEQYF
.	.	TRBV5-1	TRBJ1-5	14	TGCGCCAGCAGCTTGTTCCAGGGCGGCCAGCCCCAGCATTTT	CASSLFQGGQPQHF
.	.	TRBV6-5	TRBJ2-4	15	TGTGCCAGCAGTTACTCCGGGACCCTAGGAAACATTCAGTACTTC	CASSYSGTLGNIQYF
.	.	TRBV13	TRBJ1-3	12	TGTGCCAGCAGCTTAGGCGGAAACACCATATATTTT	CASSLGGNTIYF
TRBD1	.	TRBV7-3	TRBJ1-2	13	TGTGCCAGCAGCCCCGACAGGGAAGATGGCTACACCTTC	CASSPDREDGYTF
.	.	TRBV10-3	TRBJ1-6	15	TGTGCCATCAGTGAGGTAGCAGTCGGGAATTCACCCCTCCACTTT	CAISEVAVGNSPLHF
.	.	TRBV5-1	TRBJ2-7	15	TGCGCCAGCAGCTTGGGTCCTTTCTCAGGCCACGAGCAGTACTTC	CASSLGPFSGHEQYF
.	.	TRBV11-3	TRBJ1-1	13	TGTGCCAGCAGCTCTTCCCGGAACACTGAAGCTTTCTTT	CASSSSRNTEAFF
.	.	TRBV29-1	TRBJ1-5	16	TGCAGCGTTGAAGGGGGAAGTCAGGGAGTCAATCAGCCCCAGCATTTT	CSVEGGSQGVNQPQHF
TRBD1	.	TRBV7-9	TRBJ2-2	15	TGTGCCAGCAGCCAGGACAGGTGGAACACCGGGGAGCTGTTTTTT	CASSQDRWNTGELFF
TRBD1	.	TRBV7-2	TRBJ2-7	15	TGTGCCAGCAGCCCACAGGGGGGATACTCCTACGAGCAGTACTTC	CASSPQGGYSYEQYF
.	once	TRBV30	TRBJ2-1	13	TGTGCCTGGATCGGGGGGCTGATTAATGAGCAGTTCTTC	CAWIGGLINEQFF
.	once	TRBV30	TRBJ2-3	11	TGTGTAGGACACCGCACAGATACGCAGTATTTT	CVGHRTDTQYF
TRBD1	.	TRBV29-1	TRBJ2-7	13	TGCAGCGTTGGGACAGGGGGATCCTACGAGCAGTACTTC	CSVGTGGSYEQYF
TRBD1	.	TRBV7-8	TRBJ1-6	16	TGTGCCAGCAGAGGACAGGGGGGTACCTATAATTCACCCCTCCACTTT	CASRGQGGTYNSPLHF
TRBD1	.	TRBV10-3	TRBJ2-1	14	TGTGCCGCATCACGGGACAGGGGCTACAATGAGCAGTTCTTC	CAASRDRGYNEQFF
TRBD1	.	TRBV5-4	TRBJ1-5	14	TGTGCCAGCAGCTCGGACAGGGGGAATCAGCCCCAGCATTTT	CASSSDRGNQPQHF
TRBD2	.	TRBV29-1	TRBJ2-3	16	TGCAGCGCTTTTTCACCCGGAGTAGCGGGGGTAGATACGCAGTATTTT	CSAFSPGVAGVDTQYF
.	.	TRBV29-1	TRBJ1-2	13	TGCAGCGTTGACGATCAGGGGAACTATGGCTACACCTTC	CSVDDQGNYGYTF
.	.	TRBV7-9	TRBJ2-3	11	TGTGCCAGCAGCTGGACAGATACGCAGTATTTT	CASSWTDTQYF
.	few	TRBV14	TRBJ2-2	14	TGTGCCAGCAGCCTCGGAGGGGACACCGGGGAGCTGTTTTTT	CASSLGGDTGELFF
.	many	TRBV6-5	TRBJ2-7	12	TGTGCCACCCAGGACGCGACCTACGAGCAGTACTTC	CATQDATYEQYF
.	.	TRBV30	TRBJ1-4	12	TGTGCCTGGGGGAAGGCTAATGAAAAACTGTTTTTT	CAWGKANEKLFF
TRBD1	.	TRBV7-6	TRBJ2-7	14	TGTGCCAGCAACATGGGACAGGGGAGGGTCGAGCAGTACTTC	CASNMGQGRVEQYF
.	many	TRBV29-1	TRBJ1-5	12	TGCAGCGTTGGAGAAGTAGGTCAGCCCCAGCATTTT	CSVGEVGQPQHF
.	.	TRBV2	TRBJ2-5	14	TGTGCCAGCAGGGACACCCGGGGCGGAGAGACCCAGTACTTC	CASRDTRGGETQYF
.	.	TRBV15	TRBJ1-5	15	TGTGCCACCAGCGGCGCCAGGGCTGGCAATCAGCCCCAGCATTTT	CATSGARAGNQPQHF
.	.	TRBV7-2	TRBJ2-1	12	TGTGCCAGCAGCTCTAGATTTAGTGAGCAGTTCTTC	CASSSRFSEQFF
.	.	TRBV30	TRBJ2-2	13	TGTGCCTGGAGTGTTACACGCCCGGGGGAGCTGTTTTTT	CAWSVTRPGELFF
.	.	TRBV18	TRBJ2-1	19	TGTGCCAGCTCACCAGCTATGCCGATGGGCGTTAGCTCCTACAATGAGCAGTTCTTC	CASSPAMPMGVSSYNEQFF